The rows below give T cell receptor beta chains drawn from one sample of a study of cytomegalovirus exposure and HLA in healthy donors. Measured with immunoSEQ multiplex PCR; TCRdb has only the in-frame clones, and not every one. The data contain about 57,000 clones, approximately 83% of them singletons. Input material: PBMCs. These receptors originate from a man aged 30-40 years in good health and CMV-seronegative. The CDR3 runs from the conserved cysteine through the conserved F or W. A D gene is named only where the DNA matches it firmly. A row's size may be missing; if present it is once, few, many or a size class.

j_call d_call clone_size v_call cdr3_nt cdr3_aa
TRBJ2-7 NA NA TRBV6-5 TGTGCCAGCAGTTACTCGAGTATTGGAGGCTACGAGCAGTACTTC CASSYSSIGGYEQYF
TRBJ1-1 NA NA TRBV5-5 TGTGCCAGCAGCTCCGGGGTACGGACTGAAGCTTTCTTT CASSSGVRTEAFF
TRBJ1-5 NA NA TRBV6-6 TGTGCCAGCAGTTACGGGCAGGGGTATCGCGAGCCCCAGCATTTT CASSYGQGYREPQHF
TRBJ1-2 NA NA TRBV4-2 TGTGCCAGCAGCCAAGGGGAAGTGGGGCTTAACTATGGCTACACCTTC CASSQGEVGLNYGYTF
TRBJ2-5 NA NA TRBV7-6 TGTGCCAGCAGCTCAGAGGGAGTCGAGACCCAGTACTTC CASSSEGVETQYF
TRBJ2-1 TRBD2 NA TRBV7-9 TGTGCCAGCAGCGTACCGGGACTAGCGGAGCAGTTCTTC CASSVPGLAEQFF
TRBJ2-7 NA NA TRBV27 TGTGCCAGCAGTCTAAGAATGACCTACGAGCAGTACTTC CASSLRMTYEQYF
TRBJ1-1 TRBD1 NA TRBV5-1 TGCGCCAGCAACAGGGGGGGCACTGAAGCTTTCTTT CASNRGGTEAFF
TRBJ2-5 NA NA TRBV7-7 TGTGCCAGCAGCACCGGGGGTGTTTTAGGAGAGACCCAGTACTTC CASSTGGVLGETQYF
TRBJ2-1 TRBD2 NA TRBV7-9 TGTGCCAGCAGCTCACGGGGTAGCGGGAGGCCCAGCTCCTACAATGAGCAGTTCTTC CASSSRGSGRPSSYNEQFF
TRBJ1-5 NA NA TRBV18 TGTGCCAGCTCCCGAGTTCTTAGCAATCAGCCCCAGCATTTT CASSRVLSNQPQHF
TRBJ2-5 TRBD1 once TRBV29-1 TGCAGCTACCGGGACAGGGGTCGAGAGACCCAGTACTTC CSYRDRGRETQYF
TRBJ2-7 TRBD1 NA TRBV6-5 TGTGCCAGCAGTTACAATCCCGGGACAGGCTACGAGCAGTACTTC CASSYNPGTGYEQYF
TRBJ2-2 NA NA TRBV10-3 TGTGCCATCAAAAGGGGCCAGAGGGAGCTGTTTTTT CAIKRGQRELFF
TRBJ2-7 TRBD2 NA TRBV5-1 TGCGCCAGCAGGGCTAATCTAGCGGGGGTCTACGAGCAGTACTTC CASRANLAGVYEQYF
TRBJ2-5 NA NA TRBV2 TGTGCCAGCACCCAAGGGGGGACCCAGTACTTC CASTQGGTQYF
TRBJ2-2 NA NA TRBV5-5 TGTGCCAGCAGCCTCCAGTGGGACTCACTCACCGGGGAGCTGTTTTTT CASSLQWDSLTGELFF
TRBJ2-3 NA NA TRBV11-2 TGTGCCAGCAGCCGGACGGGGGGCGCCGATACGCAGTATTTT CASSRTGGADTQYF
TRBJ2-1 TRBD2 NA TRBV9 TGTGCCAGCAGCGTAGCGGCGGGGGCCTACAATGAGCAGTTCTTC CASSVAAGAYNEQFF
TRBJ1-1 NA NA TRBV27 TGTGCCAGCAGTCAACGACAGACCACTGAAGCTTTCTTT CASSQRQTTEAFF
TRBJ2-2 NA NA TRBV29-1 TGCAGCGTTGAAAGGATAGGGGATGTAAACACCGGGGAGCTGTTTTTT CSVERIGDVNTGELFF
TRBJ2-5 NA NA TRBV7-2 TGTGCCAGCAGCTGGCGGTCTCGGGAGACCCAGTACTTC CASSWRSRETQYF
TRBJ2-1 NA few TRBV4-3 TGCGCCAGCAGCCGGCGGGCCAGCTCCTACAATGAGCAGTTCTTC CASSRRASSYNEQFF
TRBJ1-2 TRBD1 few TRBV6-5 TGTGCCAGCAGTTACAGGGACAGGAGCTATGGCTACACCTTC CASSYRDRSYGYTF
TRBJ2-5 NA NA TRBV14 TGTGCCAGCAGCCTCCTCCTGAGGGAGACCCAGTACTTC CASSLLLRETQYF
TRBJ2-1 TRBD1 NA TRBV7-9 TGTGCCAGCAGCTCGACAGGGACCTTCTCCTACAATGAGCAGTTCTTC CASSSTGTFSYNEQFF
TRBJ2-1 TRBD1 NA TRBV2 TGTGCCAGCAACTGGGACAGTAACAATGAGCAGTTCTTC CASNWDSNNEQFF
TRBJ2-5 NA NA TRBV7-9 TGTGCCAGCAGTTCTGTGGGAGAAGAGACCCAGTACTTC CASSSVGEETQYF
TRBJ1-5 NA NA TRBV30 TGTGCCTGGATCAGGGTAAACCAGCCCCAGCATTTT CAWIRVNQPQHF
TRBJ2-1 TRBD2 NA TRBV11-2 TGTGCCAGCAGCTTAGATGGGCTAGCGGGAGCCAATGAGCAGTTCTTC CASSLDGLAGANEQFF
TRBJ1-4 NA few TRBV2 TGTGCCAGCACCCTCACCCCAGGTGTAGGTCGAAATGAAAAACTGTTTTTT CASTLTPGVGRNEKLFF
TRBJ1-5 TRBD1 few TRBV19 TGTGCCAGTAGTATTAGAGGGGGCGGGGGGAGCAATCAGCCCCAGCATTTT CASSIRGGGGSNQPQHF
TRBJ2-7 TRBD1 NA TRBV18 TGTGCCAGCTCACCGCCCGACAGGGGGCCGCCCTCCTACGAGCAGTACTTC CASSPPDRGPPSYEQYF
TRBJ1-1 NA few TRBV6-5 TGTGCCAGCAGCTTACTCCCTCCGGACACTGAAGCTTTCTTT CASSLLPPDTEAFF
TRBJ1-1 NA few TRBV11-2 TGTGCCAGCAGCTTAATAAGGGGAACTGAAGCTTTCTTT CASSLIRGTEAFF
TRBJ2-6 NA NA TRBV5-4 TGTGCCACCCGAGAAGATAGCTCTGGGGCCAACGTCCTGACTTTC CATREDSSGANVLTF
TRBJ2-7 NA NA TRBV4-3 TGCGCCAGCAGCCAAGAAGTGGGCTTCCGGGGGTATTACGAGCAGTACTTC CASSQEVGFRGYYEQYF
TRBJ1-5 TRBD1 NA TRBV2 TGTGCCAGCAGTGGAGGGACAGGGGGGTCCAATCAGCCCCAGCATTTT CASSGGTGGSNQPQHF
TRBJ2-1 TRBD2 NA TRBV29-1 TGCAGCGGGCTGGGGACTAGCGGGTTTAATGAGCAGTTCTTC CSGLGTSGFNEQFF
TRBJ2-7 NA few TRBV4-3 TGCGCCAGCAGCCAAGATTGGCCAGGGGAATCCTACGAGCAGTACTTC CASSQDWPGESYEQYF
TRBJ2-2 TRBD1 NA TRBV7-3 TGTGCCAGCAGCCCCGGGACAGGGGTTCACGGGGAGCTGTTTTTT CASSPGTGVHGELFF
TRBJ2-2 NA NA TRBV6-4 TGTGCCAGCGCCGAGATGAGCACCGGGGAGCTGTTTTTT CASAEMSTGELFF
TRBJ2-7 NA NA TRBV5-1 TGCGCCAGCGCTTCAGGGGCCATCTCCTACGAGCAGTACTTC CASASGAISYEQYF
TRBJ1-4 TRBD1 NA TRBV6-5 TGTGCCAGCACCCCACAGGGGGGAACTAATGAAAAACTGTTTTTT CASTPQGGTNEKLFF
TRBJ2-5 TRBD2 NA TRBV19 TGTGCCAGTATGGGGGGGAGGCAACAGTACTTC CASMGGRQQYF
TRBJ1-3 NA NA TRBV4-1 TGCGCCAGCAGCCAGTACTCGGGATCTGGAAACACCATATATTTT CASSQYSGSGNTIYF
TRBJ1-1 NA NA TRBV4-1 TGCGCCAGCAGCCCGAGTAAGGGGGAAGCTTTCTTT CASSPSKGEAFF
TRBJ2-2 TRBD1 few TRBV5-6 TGTGCCAGCAGCTTGGCGAACAGGGGAGCCGGGGAGCTGTTTTTT CASSLANRGAGELFF
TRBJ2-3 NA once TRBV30 TGTGCCTGGAGTGTCGGGGCGGGGCGCACAGATACGCAGTATTTT CAWSVGAGRTDTQYF